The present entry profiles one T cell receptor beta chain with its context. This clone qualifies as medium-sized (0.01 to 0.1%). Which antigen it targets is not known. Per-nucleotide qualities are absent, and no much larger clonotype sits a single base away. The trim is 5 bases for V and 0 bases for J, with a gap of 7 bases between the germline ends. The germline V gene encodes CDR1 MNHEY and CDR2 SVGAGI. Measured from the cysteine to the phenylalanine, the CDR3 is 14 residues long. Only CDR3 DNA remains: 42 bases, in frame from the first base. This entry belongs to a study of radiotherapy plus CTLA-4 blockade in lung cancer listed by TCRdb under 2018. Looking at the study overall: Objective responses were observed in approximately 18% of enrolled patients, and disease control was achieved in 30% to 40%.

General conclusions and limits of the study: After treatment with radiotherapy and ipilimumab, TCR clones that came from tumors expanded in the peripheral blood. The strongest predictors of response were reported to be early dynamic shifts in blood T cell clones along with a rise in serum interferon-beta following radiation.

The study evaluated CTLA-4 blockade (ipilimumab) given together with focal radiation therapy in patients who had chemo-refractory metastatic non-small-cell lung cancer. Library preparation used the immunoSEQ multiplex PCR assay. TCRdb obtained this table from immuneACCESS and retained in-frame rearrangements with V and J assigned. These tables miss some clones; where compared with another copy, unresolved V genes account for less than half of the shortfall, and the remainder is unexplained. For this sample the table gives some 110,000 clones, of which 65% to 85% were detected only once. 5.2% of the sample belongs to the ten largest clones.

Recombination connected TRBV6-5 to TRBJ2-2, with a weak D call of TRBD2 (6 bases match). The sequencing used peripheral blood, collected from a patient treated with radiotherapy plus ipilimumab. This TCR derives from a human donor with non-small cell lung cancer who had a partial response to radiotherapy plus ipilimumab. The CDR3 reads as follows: CASSKRANTGELFF. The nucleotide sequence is TGTGCCAGCAGTAAGCGGGCGAACACCGGGGAGCTGTTTTTT.